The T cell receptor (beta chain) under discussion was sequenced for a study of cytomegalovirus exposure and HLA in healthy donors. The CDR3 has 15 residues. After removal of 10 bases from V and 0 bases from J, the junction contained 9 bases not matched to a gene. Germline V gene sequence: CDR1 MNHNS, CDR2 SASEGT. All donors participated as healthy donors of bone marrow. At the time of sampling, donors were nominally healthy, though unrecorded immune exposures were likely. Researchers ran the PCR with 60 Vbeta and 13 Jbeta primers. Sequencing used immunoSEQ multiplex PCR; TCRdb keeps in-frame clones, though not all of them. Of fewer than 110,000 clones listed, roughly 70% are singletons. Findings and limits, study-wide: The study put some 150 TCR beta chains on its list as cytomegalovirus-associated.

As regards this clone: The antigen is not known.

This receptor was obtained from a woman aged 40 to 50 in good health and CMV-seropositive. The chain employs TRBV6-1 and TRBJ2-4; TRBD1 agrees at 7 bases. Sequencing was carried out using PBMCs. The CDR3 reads CAIQRGQVAKNIQYF. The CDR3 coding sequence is TGTGCCATCCAGCGCGGACAGGTAGCCAAAAACATTCAGTACTTC.